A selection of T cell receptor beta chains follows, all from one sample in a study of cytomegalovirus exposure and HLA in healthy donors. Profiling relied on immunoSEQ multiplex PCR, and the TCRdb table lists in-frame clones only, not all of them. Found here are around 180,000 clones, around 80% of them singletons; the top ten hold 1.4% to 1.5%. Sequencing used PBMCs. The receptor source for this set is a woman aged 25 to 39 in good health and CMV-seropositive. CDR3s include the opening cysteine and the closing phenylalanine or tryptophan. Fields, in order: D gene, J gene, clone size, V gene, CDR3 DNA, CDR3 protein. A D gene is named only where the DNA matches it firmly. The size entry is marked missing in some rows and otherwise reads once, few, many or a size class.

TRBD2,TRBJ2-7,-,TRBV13,TGTGCCAGCAGCCCCAGGGGACTAGCGGGAGGAATAGGGCTCGAGCAGTACTTC,CASSPRGLAGGIGLEQYF
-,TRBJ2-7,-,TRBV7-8,TGTGCCAGCAGCACCAGACAGTTCTACGAGCAGTACTTC,CASSTRQFYEQYF
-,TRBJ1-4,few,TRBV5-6,TGTGCCAGCAGCTTGCTGGAGGGTACATCTAATGAAAAACTGTTTTTT,CASSLLEGTSNEKLFF
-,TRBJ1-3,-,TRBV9,TGTGCCAGCAGCGGATCTAGAAACTCTGGAAACACCATATATTTT,CASSGSRNSGNTIYF
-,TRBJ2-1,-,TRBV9,TGTGCCAGCAGCCCTCACTTAAGCTCCTACAATGAGCAGTTCTTC,CASSPHLSSYNEQFF
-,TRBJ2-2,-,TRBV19,TGTGCCAGCCGCGCTCCGGGACAGAACACCGGGGAGCTGTTTTTT,CASRAPGQNTGELFF
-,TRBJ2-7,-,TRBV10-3,TGTGCCATCAGTGAGCGACAGTTGAGCTCCTACGAGCAGTACTTC,CAISERQLSSYEQYF
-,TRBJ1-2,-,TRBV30,TGTGCCTGGAATTATGACTATGGCTACACCTTC,CAWNYDYGYTF
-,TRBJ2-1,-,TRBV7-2,TGTGCCAGCAGCTCTCAAAACGTCCGGGTCAATGAGCAGTTCTTC,CASSSQNVRVNEQFF
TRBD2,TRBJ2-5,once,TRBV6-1,TGTGCCAGCAGTGCTGCGGGGGTTAAAGAGACCCAGTACTTC,CASSAAGVKETQYF
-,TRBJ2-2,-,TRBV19,TGTGCCAGCCGCGATCGACAGGCTAACACCGGGGAGCTGTTTTTT,CASRDRQANTGELFF
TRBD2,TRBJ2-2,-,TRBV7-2,TGTGCCAGCAGGCCCGGACTAGCGGGAGGGGTGAACACCGGGGAGCTGTTTTTT,CASRPGLAGGVNTGELFF
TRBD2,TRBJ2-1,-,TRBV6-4,TGTGCCAGCAGTGTCGGGACTAGCGGTTTAGGGGAGCAGTTCTTC,CASSVGTSGLGEQFF
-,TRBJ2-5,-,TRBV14,TGTGCCAGCAGCTCGGCAACAGCTGGGACCCAGTACTTC,CASSSATAGTQYF
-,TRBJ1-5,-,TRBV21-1,TGTGCCAGCGACGGGACAGGGGGGAATCAGCCCCAGCATTTT,CASDGTGGNQPQHF
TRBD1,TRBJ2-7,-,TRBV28,TGTGCCAGCAGCCCTTATGACAGGGTGGGCGAGCAGTACTTC,CASSPYDRVGEQYF
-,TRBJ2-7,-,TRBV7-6,TGCGCCAGCAGCTTAGAGCTCTCCTACGAGCAGTACTTC,CASSLELSYEQYF
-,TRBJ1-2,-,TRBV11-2,TGTGCCAGCAGCTTAGATAGTGCGGGGGGACGTGGCTACACCTTC,CASSLDSAGGRGYTF
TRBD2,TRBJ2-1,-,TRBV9,TGTGCCAGCAGCGTAGGGAGCGGGAGTCCCTACAATGAGCAGTTCTTC,CASSVGSGSPYNEQFF